The 10 T cell receptor beta chains in this list originate from one sample, sequenced in a study of blood T cell repertoires in COVID-19. Clones were read by immunoSEQ multiplex PCR, and TCRdb kept only the in-frame ones, dropping some. Among 260,000 or so clones, roughly four fifths were seen once, and the ten largest hold approximately 4.5%. Material: peripheral blood. Source of these receptors: a woman aged 70-85 years with acute or convalescent COVID-19.

The chain employs TRBV30 and TRBJ1-2; a possible D gene is TRBD1 (6 bases). The germline V gene encodes CDR1 GTSNPN and CDR2 SVGIG (reference sequence). This CDR3 contains 14 residues. Trimming removed 3 bases from V and 4 bases from J, with 15 bases in between. The CDR3 region is CAWREQGRPYGYTF. In nucleotides, the CDR3 is TGTGCCTGGAGAGAACAGGGTCGCCCCTATGGCTACACCTTC.

V and J are TRBV20-1 and TRBJ1-1; D gene unclear. Germline V gene data show CDR1 as DFQATT and CDR2 as SNEGSKA (reference sequence). The CDR3 spans 13 residues. Trimming stripped 3 bases from V and 1 base from J, with 9 bases between. The chain's CDR3 is CSASRQANTEAFF. CDR3 DNA: TGCAGTGCTAGTAGGCAGGCGAACACTGAAGCTTTCTTT.

CDR3 bases: TGTGCCAGTAGTACCCTACCCGGGACTAGCAACGAGCAGTACTTC. Translating it yields CASSTLPGTSNEQYF. The rearrangement joins TRBV19 to TRBJ2-7; TRBD2 agrees at 9 bases. The CDR3 is 15 residues long. Germline V gene lookup returns CDR1 LNHDA and CDR2 SQIVND (reference sequence). The trim removed 4 bases at V and 5 bases at J, leaving 9 bases unmatched. The full variable domain, rest sourced from reference TRBV19 and TRBJ2-7, is DGGITQSPKYLFRKEGQNVTLSCEQNLNHDAMYWYRQDPGQGLRLIYYSQIVNDFQKGDIAEGYSVSREKKESFPLTVTSAQKNPTAFYLCASSTLPGTSNEQYFGPGTRLTVT.

The V gene is TRBV15, the J gene TRBJ2-2; 11 nucleotides line up with TRBD2. The junction had 6 bases not matched to a gene; V was cut back by 8 bases and J by 1 base. This CDR3 is 16 amino acids long. Germline CDR1 is LNHNV and CDR2 is YYDKDF (reference sequence). CDR3 sequence reads: CATRAGLAGNTGELFF. In nucleotides, the CDR3 is TGTGCCACCCGGGCCGGACTAGCGGGGAACACCGGGGAGCTGTTTTTT.

V and J are TRBV6-5 and TRBJ2-3, with D perhaps TRBD1 (5 bases). Trimming took off 2 bases at V and 6 bases at J, with 15 bases between the two ends. Germline V lookup: CDR1 MNHEY, CDR2 SVGAGI. The CDR3 contains 15 residues. Here the CDR3 reads CASSYGLAGQDTQYF. CDR3 bases: TGTGCCAGCAGTTACGGTTTGGCAGGGCAGGATACGCAGTATTTT.

The V call is TRBV7-2, the J call TRBJ2-7; TRBD1 might be the D (5 bases). This CDR3 has 13 amino acids. Germline V gene data show CDR1 as SGHTA and CDR2 as FQGNSA. Trimming left V 1 base short and J 6 bases short, with 10 bases between. CDR3 bases: TGTGCCAGCAGCTTAGAGGCAGGGTTCGAGCAGTACTTC. Its translation is CASSLEAGFEQYF.

V is TRBV4-1 and J is TRBJ2-1; D gene uncertain. Germline V gene sequence: CDR1 MGHRA, CDR2 YSYEKL. This CDR3 comprises 16 residues. Trimming took 1 base from V and 7 from J, leaving 17 bases between them. DNA of the CDR3: TGCGCCAGCAGCCAAGTCGAGGCGGTAGTAAGGAATGAGCAGTTCTTC. It translates to CASSQVEAVVRNEQFF.

As DNA, the CDR3 is TGTGCCAGTAGTATACTCGGGGGAGTGGGGACTGAAGCTTTCTTT. This gives the protein CASSILGGVGTEAFF. This chain joins TRBV19 and TRBJ1-1; TRBD1 might be the D (5 bases). Germline V CDR1 and CDR2: LNHDA, SQIVND (reference sequence). The CDR3 is 15 amino acids. V shed 2 bases and J shed 5 bases, with 15 bases lying between them.

In its sample, this clone was seen a few times. The chain joins TRBV20-1 to TRBJ1-1, with a possible D match to TRBD1 (5 bases). Trimming took 3 bases from V and 4 from J, leaving 15 bases between them. The CDR3 has 14 amino acids. CDR1 DFQATT and CDR2 SNEGSKA come from the germline V gene (reference sequence). CDR3 sequence: CSASGPWGGTEAFF. The CDR3 DNA follows: TGCAGTGCTAGTGGCCCCTGGGGGGGCACTGAAGCTTTCTTT.

This clone came up a few times. The V and J genes are TRBV7-2 and TRBJ1-4; D remains unclear. Germline CDR1 is SGHTA and CDR2 is FQGNSA. Trimming took 5 bases from V and 3 from J, leaving 10 bases between them. The CDR3 contains 14 residues. The CDR3 DNA reads TGTGCCAGCAGCCCCAGGTCGCCTAATGAAAAACTGTTTTTT. Translated: CASSPRSPNEKLFF.